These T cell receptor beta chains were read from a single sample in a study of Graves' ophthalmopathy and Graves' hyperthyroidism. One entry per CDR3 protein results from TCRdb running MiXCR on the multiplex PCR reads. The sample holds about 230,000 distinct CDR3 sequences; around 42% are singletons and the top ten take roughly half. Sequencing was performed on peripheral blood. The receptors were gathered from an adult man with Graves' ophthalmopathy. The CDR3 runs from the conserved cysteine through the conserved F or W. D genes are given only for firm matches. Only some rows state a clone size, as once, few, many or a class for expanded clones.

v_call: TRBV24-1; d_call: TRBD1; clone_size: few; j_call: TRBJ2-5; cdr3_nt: TGTGCCACCAGTGATCCGGGACAGGGGCTTCAAGAGACCCAGTACTTC; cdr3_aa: CATSDPGQGLQETQYF
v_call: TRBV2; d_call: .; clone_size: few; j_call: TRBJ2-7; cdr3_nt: TGTGCCAGCAGAATAGGATACTACGAGCAGTACTTC; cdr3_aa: CASRIGYYEQYF
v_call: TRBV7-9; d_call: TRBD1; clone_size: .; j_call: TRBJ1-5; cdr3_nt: TGTGCCAGCAGCTCCTCGACAGGGAATAGCAATCAGCCCCAGCATTTT; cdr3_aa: CASSSSTGNSNQPQHF
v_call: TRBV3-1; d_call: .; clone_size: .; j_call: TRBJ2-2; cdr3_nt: TGTGCCAGCAGCCCGGGGGTGAACACCGGGGAGCTGTTTTTT; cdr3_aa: CASSPGVNTGELFF
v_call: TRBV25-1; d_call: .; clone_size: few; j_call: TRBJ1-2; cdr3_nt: TGTGCCAGCTCACAGGCGGGGGGCCCTAACTATGGCTACACCTTC; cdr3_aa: CASSQAGGPNYGYTF
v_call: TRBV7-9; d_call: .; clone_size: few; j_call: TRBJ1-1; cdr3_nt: TGTGCCAGCAGCTTAGGGCAGGGCCATATGAACACTGAAGCTTTCTTT; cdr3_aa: CASSLGQGHMNTEAFF
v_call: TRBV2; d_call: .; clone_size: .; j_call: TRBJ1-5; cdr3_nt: TGTGCCAGCAGTCAAGCGGGGTCCAGCAAGCCCCAGCATTTT; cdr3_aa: CASSQAGSSKPQHF
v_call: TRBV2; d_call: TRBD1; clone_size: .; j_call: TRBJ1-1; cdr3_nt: TGTGCCAGCAGCGGACAGGGTTTGGGACTAGCTTTCTTT; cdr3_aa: CASSGQGLGLAFF
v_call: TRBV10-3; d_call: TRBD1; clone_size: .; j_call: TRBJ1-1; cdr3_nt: TGTGCCAGCAGTTTGGACAGGGGAAAGTCTGAAGCTTTCTTT; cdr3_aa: CASSLDRGKSEAFF
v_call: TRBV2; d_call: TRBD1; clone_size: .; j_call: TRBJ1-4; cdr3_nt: TGTGCCAGCAGTGAAGCGGGGACAGGGGGCTTGAAAAATGAAAAACTGTTTTTT; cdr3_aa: CASSEAGTGGLKNEKLFF
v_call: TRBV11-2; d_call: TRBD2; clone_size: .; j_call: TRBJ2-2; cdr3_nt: TGTGCCAGCACCCCACTAGCGGGAGGCCTCCAGGGCACCGGGGAGCTGTTTTTT; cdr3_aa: CASTPLAGGLQGTGELFF
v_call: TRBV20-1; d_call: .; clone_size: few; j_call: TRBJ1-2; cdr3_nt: TGCCTAGTACGAGACTATGGCTACACCTTC; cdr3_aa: CLVRDYGYTF
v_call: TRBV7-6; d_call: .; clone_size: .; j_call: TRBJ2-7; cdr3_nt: TGTGCCAGCAGCTTTACCAGGAACGACGAGCAGTACTTC; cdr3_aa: CASSFTRNDEQYF
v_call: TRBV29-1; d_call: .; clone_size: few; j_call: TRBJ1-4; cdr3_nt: TGCAGCGTTAATGGTTGGGGCGAGGAGGATGAAAAACTGTTTTTT; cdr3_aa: CSVNGWGEEDEKLFF
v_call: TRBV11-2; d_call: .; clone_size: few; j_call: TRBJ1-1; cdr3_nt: TGTGCCAGCAGCACGTACAGGGCGCTGGGCACTGAAGCTTTCTTT; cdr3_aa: CASSTYRALGTEAFF
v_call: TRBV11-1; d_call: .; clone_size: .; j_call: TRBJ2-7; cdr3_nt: TGTGCCAGCAGCTTACGGTTTCGAGGAGACGAGCAGTACTTC; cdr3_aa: CASSLRFRGDEQYF
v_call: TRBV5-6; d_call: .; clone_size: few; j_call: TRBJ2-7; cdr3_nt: TGTGCCAGCAGCCAGGACTATAACGTTCCGGACGAGCAGTACTTC; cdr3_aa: CASSQDYNVPDEQYF
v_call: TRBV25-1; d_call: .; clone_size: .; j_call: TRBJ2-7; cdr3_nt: TGTGCCAGCAGTCCCCGCCTCAGGGGTGACGAGCAGTACTTC; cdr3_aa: CASSPRLRGDEQYF
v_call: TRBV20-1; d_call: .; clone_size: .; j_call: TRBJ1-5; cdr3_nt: TGCAGTGCTAGAGAGGGAGGGGGGCTAGCTCTGGGGGCGAGTGGGGCCCAGCATTTT; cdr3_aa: CSAREGGGLALGASGAQHF
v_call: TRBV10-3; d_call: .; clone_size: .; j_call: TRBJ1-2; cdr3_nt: TGTGCCATCAGTGAGGATGGCTACACCTTC; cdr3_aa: CAISEDGYTF
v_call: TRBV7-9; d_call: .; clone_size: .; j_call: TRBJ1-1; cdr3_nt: TGTGCCAGCAGCTTAGAAGACGGCTCAACTGAAGCTTTCTTT; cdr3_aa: CASSLEDGSTEAFF
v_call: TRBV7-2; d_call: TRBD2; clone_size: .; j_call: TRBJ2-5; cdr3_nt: TGTGCCAGCAGCCCTGGGGCTAGCGGGGGGGCCGGGGAGACCCAGTACTTC; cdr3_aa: CASSPGASGGAGETQYF
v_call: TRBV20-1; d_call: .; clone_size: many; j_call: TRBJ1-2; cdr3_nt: TGCAGTGCTCCGCTCCAGACAATCAACTATGGCTACACCTTC; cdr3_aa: CSAPLQTINYGYTF
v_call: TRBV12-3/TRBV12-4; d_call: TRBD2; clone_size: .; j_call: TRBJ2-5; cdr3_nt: TGTGCCAGCAGCTCCGTCCGACTAGCGGGAGCGAGGGAGACCCAGTACTTC; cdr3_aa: CASSSVRLAGARETQYF
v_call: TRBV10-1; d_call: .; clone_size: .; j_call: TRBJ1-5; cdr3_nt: TGCGCCAGCAGTGACAGAAAGGGTCAGCCCCAGCATTTT; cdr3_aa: CASSDRKGQPQHF
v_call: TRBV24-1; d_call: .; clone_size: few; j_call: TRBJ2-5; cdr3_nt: TGTGCCACCAGTGATTTAGAAGGGAGTGGAGAGACCCAGTACTTC; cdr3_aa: CATSDLEGSGETQYF
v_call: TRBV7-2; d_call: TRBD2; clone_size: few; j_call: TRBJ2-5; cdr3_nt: TGTGCCAGCAGCTTAGTTGGGACTAGCGGGGTAGGGCAAGAGACCCAGTACTTC; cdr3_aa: CASSLVGTSGVGQETQYF
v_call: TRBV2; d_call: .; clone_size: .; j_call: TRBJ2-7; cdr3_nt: TGTGCCAGCAGCCTCGGACACGGAGCTGAGCAGTACTTC; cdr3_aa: CASSLGHGAEQYF
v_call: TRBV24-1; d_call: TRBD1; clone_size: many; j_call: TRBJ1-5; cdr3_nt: TGTGCCACCAGCCCCGGGACAGGATGGTCCACGGTGAATCAGCCCCAGCATTTT; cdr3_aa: CATSPGTGWSTVNQPQHF
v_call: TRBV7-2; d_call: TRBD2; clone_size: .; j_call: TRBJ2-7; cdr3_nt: TGTGCCAGCAGCTCCGTAGCGGGAGCCACCTACGAGCAGTACTTC; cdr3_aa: CASSSVAGATYEQYF
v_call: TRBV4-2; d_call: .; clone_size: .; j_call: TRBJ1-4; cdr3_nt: TGTGCCAGCAGCCAAGACAGAGGAGGGAGGGGAAAAGCTAATGAAAAACTGTTTTTT; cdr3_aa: CASSQDRGGRGKANEKLFF
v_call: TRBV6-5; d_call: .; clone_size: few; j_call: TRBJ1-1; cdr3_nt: TGTGCCAGCAGTTACGGGCCCTTGAACACTGAAGCTTTCTTT; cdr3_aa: CASSYGPLNTEAFF
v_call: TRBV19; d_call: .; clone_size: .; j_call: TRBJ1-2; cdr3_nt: TGTGCCAGTAGTATTTACTTAACCTCTTCTAACTATGGCTACACCTTC; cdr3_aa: CASSIYLTSSNYGYTF
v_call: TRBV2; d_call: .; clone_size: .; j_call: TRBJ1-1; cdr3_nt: TGTGCCAGCAGCCAATGGGGGACTGAAGCTTTCTTT; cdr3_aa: CASSQWGTEAFF
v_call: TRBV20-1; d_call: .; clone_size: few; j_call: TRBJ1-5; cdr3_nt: TGCAGCGGACAAGCCAATCAGCCCCAGCATTTT; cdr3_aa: CSGQANQPQHF
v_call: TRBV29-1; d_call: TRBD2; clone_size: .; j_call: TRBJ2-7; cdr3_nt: TGCAGCGTTGAAGAGGGGCTAGCGGGAGGTCGCGGCGAGCAGTACTTC; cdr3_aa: CSVEEGLAGGRGEQYF
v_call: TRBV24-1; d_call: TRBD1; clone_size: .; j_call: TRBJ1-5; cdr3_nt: TGTGCCACCAGTGAACAGGGGGGCAATCAGCCCCAGCATTTT; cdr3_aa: CATSEQGGNQPQHF
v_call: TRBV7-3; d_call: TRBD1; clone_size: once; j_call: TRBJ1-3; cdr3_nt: TGTGCCAGCAGCGGCGGGACAGCTGGAAACGCCATATATTTT; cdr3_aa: CASSGGTAGNAIYF
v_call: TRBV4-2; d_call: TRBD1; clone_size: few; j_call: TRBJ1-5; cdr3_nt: TGTGCCAGCAGCCAAGATCGAGGACAGGGGAATCAGCCCCAGCATTTT; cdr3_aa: CASSQDRGQGNQPQHF
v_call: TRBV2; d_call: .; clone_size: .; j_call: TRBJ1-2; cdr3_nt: TGTGCCAGCAGCCGGGGGTTGGCAGGCTATGGCTACACCTTC; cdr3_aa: CASSRGLAGYGYTF
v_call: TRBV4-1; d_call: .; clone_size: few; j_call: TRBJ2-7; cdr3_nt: TGCGCCAGCAGCCAAGGGCGAGGGGACATCACCGACGAGCAGTACTTC; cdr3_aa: CASSQGRGDITDEQYF
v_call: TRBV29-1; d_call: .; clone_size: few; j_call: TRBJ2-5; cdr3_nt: TGCAGCGAGGTTGAGGGTGCAGGGACCCAGTACTTC; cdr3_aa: CSEVEGAGTQYF